Many counts were recorded for the clone carrying this TCR beta chain. The antigen remains unidentified. V lost 3 bases to trimming and J lost 8 bases, with 11 bases between them. CDR1 SGHKS and CDR2 YYEKEE come from the germline V gene (reference sequence). The CDR3 spans 13 residues. Unique molecular identifiers were attached to individual cDNA molecules within the library. TCRdb itself ran the RACE reads through MiXCR, one entry per CDR3 protein. The sample yields about 13,000 distinct CDR3 sequences, about a sixth seen once. This sample was taken from a study of human T cells and chemical hapten exposure. For the study at large: All patients underwent weekly scalp dosing with diphenylcyclopropenone for the full approximately 25-week study. Patients, largely female, had alopecia areata, totalis or universalis. Regarding the study as a whole: Significantly more large CDR3 similarity clusters arose among expanded TCRs than among controls.

Indicated time point: patch test 1, 2 weeks after DPC sensitization. Indicated treatment: therapeutic diphenylcyclopropenone sensitization with weekly scalp DPC. The gene calls are TRBV5-5 and TRBJ1-4, with D unresolved. Sequenced here: whole blood, sampled in connection with sensitization to the hapten diphenylcyclopropenone (DPC). The sequence was obtained from a woman aged 25-40 years with alopecia areata. Some clones in this sample may be carry-over from other donors' samples. The CDR3 region has the DNA TGTGCCAGCAGCTACGGACCTCTGGAAAAACTGTTTTTT. This encodes CASSYGPLEKLFF.